This paragraph reports one T cell receptor beta chain. This specimen belongs to a study of control samples from healthy donors and cancer patients. Generated by immunoSEQ multiplex PCR, the TCRdb table keeps only in-frame clones and is missing some. The table lists about 160,000 clones, approximately 94% of them singletons. This CDR3 has 15 amino acids. Germline V gives CDR1 SGDLS, CDR2 YYNGEE. V lost 3 bases and J lost 6; bases outside the gene matches: 7. This receptor was identified in a woman aged 40 to 49 in good health. This chain connects TRBV9 to TRBJ1-3; 9 bases align to TRBD1. Sequencing input: blood. The CDR3 DNA follows: TGTGCCAGCAGCGCTTTGGACAGGGGAGAAAACACCATATATTTT. This encodes CASSALDRGENTIYF.